Shown below are 19 T cell receptor beta chains from a single sample sequenced in a study of blood T cell repertoires in COVID-19. TCRdb keeps only in-frame clones here, not all; method: immunoSEQ multiplex PCR. In the table there are around 380,000 clones, 81% of which are singletons. The sample taken for sequencing was peripheral blood. Every receptor here comes from a human donor with acute or convalescent COVID-19. The donor label of this sample is uncertain.

V usage is TRBV6-5 and J usage is TRBJ2-1, with 7 bases that match TRBD2. The CDR3 totals 15 residues. Looked up from germline, CDR1 is MNHEY and CDR2 is SVGAGI. The V gene end was trimmed by 6 bases and the J gene end by 5 bases; junction bases not matched to a gene: 10. CDR3 amino acids: CASRALLAAHNEQFF. The DNA for the CDR3 is TGTGCCAGCAGAGCTCTCCTAGCGGCCCACAATGAGCAGTTCTTC.

This chain joins TRBV7-9 and TRBJ2-7, with 7 nucleotides matching TRBD1. With 4 bases clipped from V and 6 bases from J, the junction kept 9 bases outside the gene matches. CDR3 size: 14 residues. Germline V lookup: CDR1 SEHNR, CDR2 FQNEAQ (reference sequence). CDR3: CASSSITGASEQYF. In nucleotides, the CDR3 is TGTGCCAGCAGCTCCATTACAGGGGCGTCCGAGCAGTACTTC.

V gene TRBV5-4 combines with J gene TRBJ1-2; D possibly corresponds to TRBD1 (5 bases). Looked up from germline, CDR1 is SGHNT and CDR2 is YYREEE (reference sequence). The CDR3 has 15 residues. Trimming stripped 5 bases from V and 3 bases from J, with 17 bases between. The CDR3 sequence is CASSYKGVVDYGYTF. The CDR3 DNA follows: TGTGCCAGCAGTTACAAAGGGGTTGTAGACTATGGCTACACCTTC.

The genes are TRBV6-6 and TRBJ2-2, with 7 bases identical to TRBD1. Germline assignment: CDR1 MNHNY and CDR2 SVGAGI (reference sequence). The CDR3 totals 15 residues. V lost 3 bases to trimming and J lost 5 bases; unmatched junction nucleotides: 6. The CDR3 DNA follows: TGTGCCAGCAGTTATAGGGGACAGAGGACCGGGGAGCTGTTTTTT. It is translated as CASSYRGQRTGELFF.

The rearrangement joins TRBV5-1 to TRBJ2-2, with TRBD1 identical over 9 bases. The V gene end was trimmed by 2 bases and the J gene end by 3 bases; junction bases not matched to a gene: 11. This CDR3 spans 18 amino acids. Germline assignment: CDR1 SGHRS and CDR2 YFSETQ. The CDR3 sequence is CASSFTGTGRVDTGELFF. As DNA, the CDR3 is TGCGCCAGCAGCTTTACCGGGACAGGGAGGGTTGACACCGGGGAGCTGTTTTTT.

The V and J genes are TRBV30 and TRBJ1-1; TRBD1 might be the D (6 bases). CDR1 GTSNPN and CDR2 SVGIG come from the germline V gene (reference sequence). The V gene lost 1 base and the J gene lost 1 base, with 13 bases spanning the gap. CDR3 length: 15 amino acids. The CDR3 DNA is TGTGCCTGGAGTGCGGTGGACAGACCGAACACTGAAGCTTTCTTT. Its protein product is CAWSAVDRPNTEAFF.

This clone was recorded only once. The chain links TRBV3-1 (or the pseudogene TRBV3-2) to TRBJ1-1; 8 bases match TRBD1. The CDR3 consists of 15 residues. V lost 8 bases to trimming and J lost 0 bases; unmatched junction nucleotides: 8. Germline CDR1 reads LGHDT; CDR2 reads YNNKEL (reference sequence). The CDR3, as DNA: TGTGCCAGCTGGTCGGGGACAGGACTGAACACTGAAGCTTTCTTT. Amino acid sequence: CASWSGTGLNTEAFF.

This chain uses TRBV18 with TRBJ1-1, with D uncertain. The CDR3 is 14 residues long. Germline V gives CDR1 KGHSH, CDR2 LQKENI. V was trimmed by 4 bases and J by 4 bases, leaving 13 bases between them. CDR3 in amino acids: CASSLQEEITEAFF. The CDR3 bases are TGTGCCAGCTCACTTCAAGAGGAAATCACTGAAGCTTTCTTT.

The CDR3 reads CASSPQLANEQFF. Here the CDR3 DNA reads TGTGCCAGCTCACCACAACTAGCTAATGAGCAGTTCTTC. J is TRBJ2-1 and V is TRBV18, with D perhaps matching TRBD2 (6 bases). Germline assignment: CDR1 KGHSH and CDR2 LQKENI. Trimming removed 1 base at V and 7 bases at J, with 8 bases between. The CDR3 has 13 amino acids. The variable domain in full, with the rest retrieved from reference TRBV18 and TRBJ2-1, is NAGVMQNPRHLVRRRGQEARLRCSPMKGHSHVYWYRQLPEEGLKFMVYLQKENIIDESGMPKERFSAEFPKEGPSILRIQQVVRGDSAAYFCASSPQLANEQFFGPGTRLTVL.

The chain couples TRBV21-1 to TRBJ2-3; the D call of TRBD2 is as the table states it, not checked on the DNA. TRBV21-1 represents a pseudogene. This CDR3 comprises 15 residues. The CDR3 DNA reads as TGTGCCAGCATCAATAGCGGACCTCACACAGATACGCAGTATTTT. Its translation is CASINSGPHTDTQYF.

The chain carries TRBV29-1 and TRBJ1-1; D might be TRBD1 (5 bases). The CDR3 has 12 amino acids. Germline V lookup: CDR1 SQVTM, CDR2 ANQGSEA. Trimming stripped 4 bases from V and 3 bases from J, with 9 bases between. This CDR3 reads CSVVGVDTEAFF. The CDR3 bases are TGCAGCGTTGTAGGGGTGGACACTGAAGCTTTCTTT. The complete variable domain, with remaining parts taken from reference TRBV29-1 and TRBJ1-1, reads SAVISQKPSRDICQRGTSLTIQCQVDSQVTMMFWYRQQPGQSLTLIATANQGSEATYESGFVIDKFPISRPNLTFSTLTVSNMSPEDSSIYLCSVVGVDTEAFFGQGTRLTVV.

The chain employs TRBV25-1 and TRBJ2-7, with a tentative D call TRBD2 (5 bases). Germline CDR1 and CDR2: MGHDK and SYGVNS. The germline V and J ends were trimmed by 1 base and 6 bases, with 10 bases remaining between them. This CDR3 region has 13 residues. Written as DNA, the CDR3 is TGTGCCAGCAGTGAATTCGGACGGGGCGAGCAGTACTTC. Translated, it gives CASSEFGRGEQYF.

This chain links TRBV2 with TRBJ2-3, with 8 nucleotides matching TRBD2. V shed 7 bases, J shed 5 bases, and the junction held 8 bases outside the gene matches. The CDR3 totals 14 residues. CDR1 and CDR2 from the germline V gene are SNHLY and FYNNEI. CDR3 in amino acids: CASKERETQDTQYF. The CDR3 DNA reads as TGTGCCAGCAAGGAGCGGGAGACCCAAGATACGCAGTATTTT.

The V and J genes are TRBV10-1 and TRBJ2-1, with 15 bases fitting TRBD2. Unmatched junction bases numbered 7, after V lost 6 bases and J lost 4 bases. This CDR3 is 17 amino acids long. Per germline, CDR1 WNHNN and CDR2 SYGVQD (reference sequence). CDR3 DNA: TGCGCCAGCAGCCCTGGACTAGCGGGGGGGAGGTACAATGAGCAGTTCTTC. This translates into CASSPGLAGGRYNEQFF.

Of note for this clone: This sample also contains other DNA sequences that code for the same CDR3. The chain has TRBV27 and TRBJ1-1, with D unresolved. CDR1 is MNHEY and CDR2 is SMNVEV in the germline V gene (reference sequence). Trimming removed 4 bases at V and 2 bases at J, with 8 bases between. This CDR3 is 13 amino acids long. The chain's CDR3 is CASSYGVNTEAFF. In DNA form, the CDR3 reads TGTGCCAGCAGTTACGGGGTTAACACTGAAGCTTTCTTT.

This sequence joins TRBV5-5 and TRBJ1-4, with 7 nucleotides matching TRBD1. Trimming removed 2 bases from V and 5 bases from J; junction bases left unmatched: 9. This CDR3 comprises 16 residues. CDR1 and CDR2 from the germline V gene are SGHKS and YYEKEE (reference sequence). CDR3 in amino acids: CASSLPLTGVNEKLFF. In nucleotides, the CDR3 is TGTGCCAGCAGCTTACCTCTTACAGGGGTAAATGAAAAACTGTTTTTT. The variable domain in full, completed from reference TRBV5-5 and TRBJ1-4, reads DAGVTQSPTHLIKTRGQQVTLRCSPISGHKSVSWYQQVLGQGPQFIFQYYEKEERGRGNFPDRFSARQFPNYSSELNVNALLLGDSALYLCASSLPLTGVNEKLFFGSGTQLSVL.

The chain carries TRBV7-9 and TRBJ2-7, with TRBD1 matching 10 bases. V shed 5 bases and J 5 bases; nucleotides not matched to a gene: 9. The length of the CDR3 is 15 residues. Germline V gene data show CDR1 as SEHNR and CDR2 as FQNEAQ (reference sequence). The CDR3 sequence: CASSRSGTGVHEQYF. CDR3 nucleotides: TGTGCCAGCAGCCGCTCCGGGACAGGGGTCCACGAGCAGTACTTC. Together with reference TRBV7-9 and TRBJ2-7, the CDR3 gives the full variable domain: DTGVSQNPRHKITKRGQNVTFRCDPISEHNRLYWYRQTLGQGPEFLTYFQNEAQLEKSRLLSDRFSAERPKGSFSTLEIQRTEQGDSAMYLCASSRSGTGVHEQYFGPGTRLTVT.

V is TRBV30 and J is TRBJ1-2, with D possibly being TRBD1 (6 bases). Germline values: CDR1 GTSNPN, CDR2 SVGIG (reference sequence). V lost 1 base and J 9 bases, leaving 21 bases between the germline ends. The CDR3 sequence is 15 residues long. CDR3 sequence: CAWSALLGGATSYTF. The CDR3 coding sequence is TGTGCCTGGAGTGCCCTGCTTGGGGGGGCAACTAGCTACACCTTC.

V usage is TRBV4-1 and J usage is TRBJ1-2; 8 bases align to TRBD1. In germline, CDR1 is MGHRA, CDR2 YSYEKL. J lost 3 bases, V lost 5 bases, and 5 bases had no gene match. The CDR3 runs 14 residues. CDR3 loop: CASSNDRGHYGYTF. DNA of the CDR3: TGCGCCAGCAGCAACGACAGGGGACACTATGGCTACACCTTC.